The 17 T cell receptor beta chains reported below all come from one sample, sequenced in a study of OX40 agonist ivuxolimab in advanced cancers. Assay: immunoSEQ multiplex PCR; the TCRdb copy retains only in-frame clones and omits some. The profile covers roughly 62,000 clones, with roughly 85% appearing a single time and about 0.95% taken by the ten largest. Sequenced material: CD4+ or CD8+ T cells sorted from blood, taken in a trial of the OX40 agonist ivuxolimab. The origin of the receptors is an adult with an advanced solid tumor such as melanoma, head and neck, liver or kidney cancer.

The CDR3 loop is CASSLGQGVETEAFF. The CDR3 bases are TGTGCCAGCAGTTTAGGACAGGGGGTTGAGACTGAAGCTTTCTTT. The chain has TRBV28 and TRBJ1-1; TRBD1 matches at 10 bases. Germline V gives CDR1 MDHEN, CDR2 SYDVKM. CDR3 length equals 15 residues. The junction had 5 bases not matched to a gene; V was cut back by 2 bases and J by 5 bases.

The V and J genes are TRBV4-1 and TRBJ2-3; TRBD1 might be the D (5 bases). CDR1 is MGHRA and CDR2 is YSYEKL in the germline V gene. The CDR3 runs 14 residues. V lost 1 base and J 4 bases, leaving 9 bases between the germline ends. CDR3 in amino acids: CASSQGQRPDTQYF. Here the CDR3 DNA reads TGCGCCAGCAGCCAAGGACAGCGCCCAGATACGCAGTATTTT.

V gene TRBV5-1 combines with J gene TRBJ1-1; no reliable D call. CDR1 and CDR2 (germline): SGHRS, YFSETQ. Trimming pared 5 bases from V and 1 base from J, leaving 9 bases between. The CDR3 sequence is 13 residues long. CDR3 sequence (DNA): TGCGCCAGCAGGAGGGAACCGAACACTGAAGCTTTCTTT. Protein: CASRREPNTEAFF.

J is TRBJ2-7 and V is TRBV15, with D possibly TRBD1 on 5 matching bases. V shed 0 bases and J shed 5 bases, with 8 bases lying between them. CDR3 length: 13 amino acids. From germline, CDR1 is LNHNV and CDR2 YYDKDF (reference sequence). CDR3 loop: CATSRDRGNEQYF. The DNA for the CDR3 is TGTGCCACCAGCAGAGATAGGGGAAACGAGCAGTACTTC.

The chain links TRBV2 to TRBJ2-5; D is ambiguous. Trimming left V 6 bases short and J 5 bases short, with 7 bases between. The germline gives CDR1 SNHLY, CDR2 FYNNEI. This CDR3 spans 11 amino acids. As DNA, the CDR3 is TGTGCCAGCAGCACTAAGGAGACCCAGTACTTC. It yields the protein CASSTKETQYF.

Notes on this clone: An end of the junction does not agree with germline; a read error may underlie this. The gene calls are TRBV5-1 and TRBJ2-1; 7 bases are shared with TRBD2. Germline V lookup: CDR1 SGHRS, CDR2 YFSETQ. The CDR3 sequence is 13 residues long. As DNA, the CDR3 is TGCGCCAGCAGCTTGGGGGACTATGAGAATTGGGTCTTC. It is translated as CASSLGDYENWVF. Variable domain in full (rest from reference TRBV5-1 and TRBJ2-1): KAGVTQTPRYLIKTRGQQVTLSCSPISGHRSVSWYQQTPGQGLQFLFEYFSETQRNKGNFPGRFSGRQFSNSRSEMNVSTLELGDSALYLCASSLGDYENWVFGPGTRLTVL.

V usage is TRBV28 and J usage is TRBJ1-4, with no clear D. V dropped 7 bases and J dropped 8 bases, with 14 bases sitting between them. The CDR3 has 13 amino acids. Germline lookup yields CDR1 MDHEN and CDR2 SYDVKM. In nucleotides, the CDR3 is TGTGCCAGCAATTCGGTGGGGAGAGAAAAACTGTTTTTT. Protein product: CASNSVGREKLFF.

This rearrangement joins TRBV6-5 to TRBJ2-1; no reliable D call. CDR1 is MNHEY and CDR2 is SVGAGI in the germline V gene. The V gene lost 5 bases and the J gene lost 2 bases, with 7 bases spanning the gap. CDR3 length equals 13 residues. The CDR3 DNA follows: TGTGCCAGCAGTCCCCGGGCCTACAATGAGCAGTTCTTC. Translated: CASSPRAYNEQFF.

V gene TRBV7-9 combines with J gene TRBJ1-4, with TRBD1 as a possible D gene (5 bases). Trimming left V 5 bases short and J 8 bases short, with 21 bases between. Germline CDR1 and CDR2: SEHNR and FQNEAQ (reference sequence). There are 16 residues in the CDR3. CDR3 nucleotide sequence: TGTGCCAGCAGCCGTAAAGGAGGGGAAACCGGCGAAAAACTGTTTTTT. Its translation is CASSRKGGETGEKLFF.

Worth noting for this clone: One junction end does not reproduce the germline sequence, and a read error may be involved. J is TRBJ2-7 and V is TRBV7-2; D gene unclear. Germline V gene sequence: CDR1 SGHTA, CDR2 FQGNSA. This CDR3 has 11 residues. CDR3 amino acids: CASSTSFEQYF. Here the CDR3 DNA reads TGTGCCAGCAGCACCTCCTTCGAGCAGTACTTC.

The chain combines TRBV2 with TRBJ1-4; a possible D gene is TRBD1 (6 bases). The CDR3 has 14 amino acids. V lost 5 bases and J 8 bases, leaving 15 bases between the germline ends. CDR1 SNHLY and CDR2 FYNNEI come from the germline V gene. CDR3 in amino acids: CASSLDSSREKLFF. Here the CDR3 DNA reads TGTGCCAGCAGTCTGGACAGCTCAAGGGAAAAACTGTTTTTT. Filled out from reference TRBV2 and TRBJ1-4, the complete variable domain reads EPEVTQTPSHQVTQMGQEVILRCVPISNHLYFYWYRQILGQKVEFLVSFYNNEISEKSEIFDDQFSVERPDGSNFTLKIRSTKLEDSAMYFCASSLDSSREKLFFGSGTQLSVL.

V usage is TRBV19 and J usage is TRBJ2-7; D may be TRBD2 (5 bases). Trimming left V 6 bases short and J 3 bases short, with 15 bases between. Germline V CDR1 and CDR2: LNHDA, SQIVND (reference sequence). The CDR3 has 14 amino acids. CDR3 protein: CASSFGITGYEQYF. CDR3 sequence (DNA): TGTGCCAGTAGCTTCGGGATAACGGGCTACGAGCAGTACTTC.

The chain couples TRBV2 to TRBJ1-5; TRBD1 is a possible D gene (5 bases). Germline values: CDR1 SNHLY, CDR2 FYNNEI. CDR3 length: 14 amino acids. Trimming stripped 6 bases from V and 10 bases from J, with 19 bases between. The CDR3: CASSPGTAQQPQHF. CDR3 nucleotides: TGTGCCAGCAGCCCCGGGACGGCCCAGCAACCCCAGCATTTT.

The sample holds a few counts of this clone. The gene calls are TRBV10-2 and TRBJ2-1; 10 nucleotides agree with TRBD2. Germline trimming cut 1 base from V and 5 bases from J; bases unmatched to any gene: 5. CDR3 length: 16 amino acids. CDR1 WSHSY and CDR2 SAAADI come from the germline V gene. CDR3 DNA: TGCGCCAGCAGTGAGTGGGCTAGCGGGGGACACAATGAGCAGTTCTTC. Encoded protein: CASSEWASGGHNEQFF.

V gene TRBV5-1 combines with J gene TRBJ2-1; 10 nucleotides align to TRBD2. V trimming: 3 bases; J trimming: 6 bases; junction bases outside the gene matches: 12. The CDR3 loop spans 17 amino acids. The germline CDR1 and CDR2 sequences are SGHRS and YFSETQ. CDR3 loop: CASSSIRGAGGVNEQFF. The CDR3 DNA reads as TGCGCCAGCAGCTCCATCCGGGGAGCGGGAGGGGTCAATGAGCAGTTCTTC.

The rearrangement joins TRBV10-1 to TRBJ2-2; TRBD1 agrees at 7 bases. Trimming took 11 bases from V and 4 from J; bases not matched to a gene: 13. Looked up from germline, CDR1 is WNHNN and CDR2 is SYGVQD (reference sequence). This CDR3 comprises 15 residues. This CDR3 is CAPLRQGLTTGELFF. In nucleotides, the CDR3 is TGCGCCCCGTTGCGACAGGGATTGACCACCGGGGAGCTGTTTTTT.

CDR3 in DNA: TGTGCCAGCTCACCAGGTTCCCCATTGCCGAACACCATATATTTT. Protein product: CASSPGSPLPNTIYF. The chain has TRBV18 and TRBJ1-3, with no clear D. The V gene's germline CDR1 is KGHSH and CDR2 LQKENI. The ends were cut back, 2 bases at V and 7 bases at J, with 15 bases in the middle. This CDR3 comprises 15 residues.